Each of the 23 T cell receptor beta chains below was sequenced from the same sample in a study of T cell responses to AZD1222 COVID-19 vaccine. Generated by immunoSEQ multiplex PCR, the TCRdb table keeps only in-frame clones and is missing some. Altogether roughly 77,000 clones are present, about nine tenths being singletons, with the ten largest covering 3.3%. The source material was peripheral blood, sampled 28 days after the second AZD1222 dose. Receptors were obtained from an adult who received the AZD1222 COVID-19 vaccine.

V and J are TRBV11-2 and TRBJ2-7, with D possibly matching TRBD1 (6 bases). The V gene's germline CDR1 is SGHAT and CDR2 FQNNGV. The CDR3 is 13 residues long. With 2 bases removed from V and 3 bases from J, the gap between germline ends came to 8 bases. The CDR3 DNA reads TGTGCCAGCAGCTTACAGGGGAACTACGAGCAGTACTTC. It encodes CASSLQGNYEQYF.

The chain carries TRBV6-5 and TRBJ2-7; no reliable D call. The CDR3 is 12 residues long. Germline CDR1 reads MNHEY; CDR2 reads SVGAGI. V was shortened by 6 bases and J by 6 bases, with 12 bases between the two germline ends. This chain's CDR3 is CASSPVRGEQYF. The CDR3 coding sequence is TGTGCCAGCAGCCCCGTCCGAGGCGAGCAGTACTTC.

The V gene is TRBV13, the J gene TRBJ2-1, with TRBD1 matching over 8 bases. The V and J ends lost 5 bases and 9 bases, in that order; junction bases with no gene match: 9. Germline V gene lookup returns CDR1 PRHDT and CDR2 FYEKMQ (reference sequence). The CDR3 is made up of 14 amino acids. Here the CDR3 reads CASSPRQGKTEQFF. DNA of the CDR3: TGTGCCAGCAGCCCGCGACAGGGGAAGACTGAGCAGTTCTTC.

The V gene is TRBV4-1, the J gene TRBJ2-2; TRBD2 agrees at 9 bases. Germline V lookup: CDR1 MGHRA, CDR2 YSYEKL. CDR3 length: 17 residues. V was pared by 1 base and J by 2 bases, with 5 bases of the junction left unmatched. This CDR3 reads CASSQGRLAANTGELFF. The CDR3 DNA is TGCGCCAGCAGCCAAGGACGACTAGCGGCTAACACCGGGGAGCTGTTTTTT.

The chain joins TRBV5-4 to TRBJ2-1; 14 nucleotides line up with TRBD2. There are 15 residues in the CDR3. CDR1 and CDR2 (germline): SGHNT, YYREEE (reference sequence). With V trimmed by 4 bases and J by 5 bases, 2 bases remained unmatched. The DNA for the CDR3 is TGTGCCAGCAGCGCGGGACTAGCGGGAGACAATGAGCAGTTCTTC. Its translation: CASSAGLAGDNEQFF. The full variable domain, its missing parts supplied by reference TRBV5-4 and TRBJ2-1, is ETGVTQSPTHLIKTRGQQVTLRCSSQSGHNTVSWYQQALGQGPQFIFQYYREEENGRGNFPPRFSGLQFPNYSSELNVNALELDDSALYLCASSAGLAGDNEQFFGPGTRLTVL.

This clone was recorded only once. The CDR3 DNA reads TGTGCCAGCAGCCCTAGTCAACGCAACACCGGGGAGCTGTTTTTT. Residues: CASSPSQRNTGELFF. V and J are TRBV9 and TRBJ2-2; no clear D. The V and J ends lost 4 bases and 2 bases respectively, with 12 bases between them. The germline V gene has CDR1 SGDLS and CDR2 YYNGEE. CDR3 length: 15 amino acids.

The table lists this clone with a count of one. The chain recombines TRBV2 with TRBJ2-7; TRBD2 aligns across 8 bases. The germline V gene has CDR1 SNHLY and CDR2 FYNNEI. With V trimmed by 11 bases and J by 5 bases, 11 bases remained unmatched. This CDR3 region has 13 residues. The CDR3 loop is CAGRAGGRHEQYF. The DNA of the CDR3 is TGTGCCGGCCGGGCGGGGGGAAGGCACGAGCAGTACTTC.

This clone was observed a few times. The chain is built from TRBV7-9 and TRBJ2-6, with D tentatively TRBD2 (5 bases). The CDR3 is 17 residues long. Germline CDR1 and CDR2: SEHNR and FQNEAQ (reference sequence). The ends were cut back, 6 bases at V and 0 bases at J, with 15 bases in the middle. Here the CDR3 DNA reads TGTGCCAGCAGGCCTAGGAGGCGGGCCTCTGGGGCCAACGTCCTGACTTTC. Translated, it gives CASRPRRRASGANVLTF.

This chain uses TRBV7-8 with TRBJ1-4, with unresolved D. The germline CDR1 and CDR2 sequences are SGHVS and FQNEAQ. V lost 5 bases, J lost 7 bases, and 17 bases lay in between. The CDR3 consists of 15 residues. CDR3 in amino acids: CASSPARIGGEKLFF. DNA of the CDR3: TGTGCCAGCAGCCCAGCCAGGATTGGTGGTGAAAAACTGTTTTTT.

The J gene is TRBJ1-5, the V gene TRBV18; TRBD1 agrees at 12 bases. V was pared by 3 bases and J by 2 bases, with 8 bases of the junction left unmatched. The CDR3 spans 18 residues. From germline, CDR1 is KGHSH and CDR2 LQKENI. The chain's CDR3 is CASSPPGQGARGNQPQHF. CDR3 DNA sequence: TGTGCCAGCTCACCCCCGGGACAGGGGGCGCGGGGCAATCAGCCCCAGCATTTT.

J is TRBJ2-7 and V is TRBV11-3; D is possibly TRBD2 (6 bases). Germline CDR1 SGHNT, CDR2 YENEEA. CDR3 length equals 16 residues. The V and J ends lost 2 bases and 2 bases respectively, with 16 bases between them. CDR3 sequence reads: CASSLRKGGGTYEQYF. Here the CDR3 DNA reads TGTGCCAGCAGCTTAAGGAAGGGCGGCGGGACCTACGAGCAGTACTTC. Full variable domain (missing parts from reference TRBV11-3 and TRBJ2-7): EAGVVQSPRYKIIEKKQPVAFWCNPISGHNTLYWYLQNLGQGPELLIRYENEEAVDDSQLPKDRFSAERLKGVDSTLKIQPAELGDSAVYLCASSLRKGGGTYEQYFGPGTRLTVT.

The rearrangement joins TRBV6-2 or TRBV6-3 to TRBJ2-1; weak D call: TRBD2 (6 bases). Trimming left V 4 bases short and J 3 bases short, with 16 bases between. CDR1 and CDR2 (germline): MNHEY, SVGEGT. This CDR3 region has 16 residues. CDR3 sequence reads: CASSSPGREFYNEQFF. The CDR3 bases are TGTGCCAGCAGTTCCCCGGGCCGGGAGTTCTACAATGAGCAGTTCTTC.

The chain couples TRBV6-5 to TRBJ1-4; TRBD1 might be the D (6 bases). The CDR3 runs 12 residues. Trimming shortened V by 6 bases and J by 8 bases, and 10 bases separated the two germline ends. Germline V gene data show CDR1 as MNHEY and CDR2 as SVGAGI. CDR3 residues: CASSRTGEKLFF. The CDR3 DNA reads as TGTGCCAGCAGCCGAACAGGGGAAAAACTGTTTTTT.

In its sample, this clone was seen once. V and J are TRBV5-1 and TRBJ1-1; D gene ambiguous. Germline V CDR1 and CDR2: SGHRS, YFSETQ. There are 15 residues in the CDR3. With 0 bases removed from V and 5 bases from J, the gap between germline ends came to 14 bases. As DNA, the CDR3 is TGCGCCAGCAGCTTGGGTTCGGCAACTAGGACTGAAGCTTTCTTT. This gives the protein CASSLGSATRTEAFF.

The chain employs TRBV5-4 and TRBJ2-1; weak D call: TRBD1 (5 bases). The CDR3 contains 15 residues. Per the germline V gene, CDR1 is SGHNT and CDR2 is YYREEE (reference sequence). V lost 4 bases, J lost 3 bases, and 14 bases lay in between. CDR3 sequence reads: CASSDVRVRYNEQFF. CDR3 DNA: TGTGCCAGCAGCGACGTCAGGGTCCGCTACAATGAGCAGTTCTTC.

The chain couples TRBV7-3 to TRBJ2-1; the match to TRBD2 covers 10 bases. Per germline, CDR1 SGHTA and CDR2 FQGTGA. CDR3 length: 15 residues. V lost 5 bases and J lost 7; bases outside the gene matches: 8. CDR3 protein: CASSPSSGGGNEQFF. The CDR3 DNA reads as TGTGCCAGCAGCCCCTCTAGCGGGGGAGGAAATGAGCAGTTCTTC.

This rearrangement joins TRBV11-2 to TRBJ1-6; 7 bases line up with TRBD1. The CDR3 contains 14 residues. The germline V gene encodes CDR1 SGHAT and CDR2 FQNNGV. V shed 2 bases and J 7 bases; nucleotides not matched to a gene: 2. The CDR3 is CASSLSGGNSPLHF. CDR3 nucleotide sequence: TGTGCCAGCAGCTTATCAGGGGGGAATTCACCCCTCCACTTT.

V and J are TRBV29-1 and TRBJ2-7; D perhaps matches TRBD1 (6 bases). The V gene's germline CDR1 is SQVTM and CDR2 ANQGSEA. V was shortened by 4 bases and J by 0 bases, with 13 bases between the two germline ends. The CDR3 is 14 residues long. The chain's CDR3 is CSVARTDLSYEQYF. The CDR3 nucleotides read TGCAGCGTTGCGCGGACAGATCTCTCCTACGAGCAGTACTTC.

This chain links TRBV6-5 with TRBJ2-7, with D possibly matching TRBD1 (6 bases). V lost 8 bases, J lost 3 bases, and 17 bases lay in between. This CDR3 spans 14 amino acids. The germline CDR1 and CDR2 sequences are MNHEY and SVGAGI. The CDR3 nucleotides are TGTGCCAGCTCTACACAGGGTAACCTCTACGAGCAGTACTTC. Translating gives CASSTQGNLYEQYF.

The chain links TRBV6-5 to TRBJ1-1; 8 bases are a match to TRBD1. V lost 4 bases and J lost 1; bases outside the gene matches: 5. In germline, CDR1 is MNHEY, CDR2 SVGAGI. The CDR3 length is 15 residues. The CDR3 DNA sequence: TGTGCCAGCAGTTCCCCGGACAGGGCGAACACTGAAGCTTTCTTT. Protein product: CASSSPDRANTEAFF.

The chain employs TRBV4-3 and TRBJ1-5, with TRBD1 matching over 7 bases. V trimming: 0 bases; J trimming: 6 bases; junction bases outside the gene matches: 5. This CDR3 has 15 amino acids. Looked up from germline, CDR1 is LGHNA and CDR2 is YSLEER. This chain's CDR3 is CASSQDWTGTQPQHF. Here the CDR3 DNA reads TGCGCCAGCAGCCAAGATTGGACAGGCACTCAGCCCCAGCATTTT.

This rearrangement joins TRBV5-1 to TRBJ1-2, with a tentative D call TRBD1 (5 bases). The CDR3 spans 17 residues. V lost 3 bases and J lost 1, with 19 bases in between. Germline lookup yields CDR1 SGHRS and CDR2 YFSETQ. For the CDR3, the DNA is TGCGCCAGCAGCTGGGGCCCCGGACAAGCCTTTAACTATGGCTACACCTTC. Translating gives CASSWGPGQAFNYGYTF.

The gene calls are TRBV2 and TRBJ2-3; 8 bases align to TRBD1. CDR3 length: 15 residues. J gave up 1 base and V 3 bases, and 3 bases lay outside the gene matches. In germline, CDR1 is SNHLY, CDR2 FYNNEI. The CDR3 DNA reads TGTGCCAGCAGTGACGAGGACAGGGGCACAGATACGCAGTATTTT. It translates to CASSDEDRGTDTQYF.